A single sample is the source of the 25 T cell receptor beta chains below, sequenced in a study of blood T cell repertoires in COVID-19. The protocol was immunoSEQ multiplex PCR, while the TCRdb copy is restricted to in-frame clones and leaves out a portion. The sample lists around 45,000 clones; over 75% were seen once. The sequenced sample consisted of peripheral blood. These receptor sequences come from a woman in her sixties with acute or convalescent COVID-19.

This clone was seen more than once but under ten times. The chain employs TRBV2 and TRBJ1-5; 8 nucleotides agree with TRBD1. The CDR3 loop spans 15 amino acids. Per the germline V gene, CDR1 is SNHLY and CDR2 is FYNNEI. The ends lost 5 bases at V and 6 bases at J; junction bases unmatched: 9. The chain's CDR3 is CASSKPGTGLQPQHF. CDR3 in DNA: TGTGCCAGCAGTAAACCCGGGACAGGACTTCAGCCCCAGCATTTT.

The V gene is TRBV7-9, the J gene TRBJ2-3; 7 positions match TRBD2. The CDR3 has 15 residues. In germline, CDR1 is SEHNR, CDR2 FQNEAQ (reference sequence). The V and J ends lost 5 bases and 0 bases, in that order; junction bases with no gene match: 5. The CDR3 protein is CASSVLAASTDTQYF. In DNA form, the CDR3 reads TGTGCCAGCAGCGTTCTAGCGGCAAGCACAGATACGCAGTATTTT.

V usage is TRBV7-3 and J usage is TRBJ2-7, with 7 bases fitting TRBD1. This CDR3 is built from 14 residues. With 4 bases clipped from V and 0 bases from J, the junction kept 3 bases outside the gene matches. The germline V gene encodes CDR1 SGHTA and CDR2 FQGTGA. CDR3 amino acids: CASSSTGASYEQYF. In nucleotides, the CDR3 is TGTGCCAGCAGCTCAACAGGGGCCTCCTACGAGCAGTACTTC.

A few counts support this clone. The V gene is TRBV7-8, the J gene TRBJ2-3, with 10 bases identical to TRBD2. The V segment lost 0 bases and the J segment 4 bases; nucleotides outside the gene matches: 4. The CDR3 contains 16 residues. Germline V lookup: CDR1 SGHVS, CDR2 FQNEAQ. CDR3 nucleotide sequence: TGTGCCAGCAGCTTAGCTAGCGGGGGGTGGGCAGATACGCAGTATTTT. Translated: CASSLASGGWADTQYF.

This clone was observed a single time. The chain joins TRBV9 to TRBJ2-7; perhaps TRBD1 as D (6 bases). Germline V gene data show CDR1 as SGDLS and CDR2 as YYNGEE. This CDR3 region has 15 residues. V was shortened by 0 bases and J by 3 bases, with 13 bases between the two germline ends. The CDR3 DNA is TGTGCCAGCAGCGTAGCCACCGACAGGTTCTACGAGCAGTACTTC. This gives the protein CASSVATDRFYEQYF. Complete variable domain (other parts from reference TRBV9 and TRBJ2-7): DSGVTQTPKHLITATGQRVTLRCSPRSGDLSVYWYQQSLDQGLQFLIQYYNGEERAKGNILERFSAQQFPDLHSELNLSSLELGDSALYFCASSVATDRFYEQYFGPGTRLTVT.

The chain recombines TRBV3-1 (or the pseudogene TRBV3-2) with TRBJ1-3, with D maybe TRBD1 (5 bases). The CDR3 has 18 amino acids. The germline CDR1 and CDR2 sequences are LGHDT and YNNKEL (reference sequence). The V and J ends lost 2 bases and 2 bases respectively, with 19 bases between them. In nucleotides, the CDR3 is TGTGCCAGCAGCCAACATTGGCGGCCCAAGGGGACTGGAAACACCATATATTTT. Translated: CASSQHWRPKGTGNTIYF.

This sequence joins TRBV18 and TRBJ2-1, with TRBD1 matching 7 bases. Germline trimming cut 3 bases from V and 9 bases from J; bases unmatched to any gene: 5. CDR3 length equals 13 residues. Germline V gives CDR1 KGHSH, CDR2 LQKENI. The CDR3 DNA sequence: TGTGCCAGCTCACCTACAGGGGATTCTGAGCAGTTCTTC. This codes for CASSPTGDSEQFF. The full variable domain, rest sourced from reference TRBV18 and TRBJ2-1, is NAGVMQNPRHLVRRRGQEARLRCSPMKGHSHVYWYRQLPEEGLKFMVYLQKENIIDESGMPKERFSAEFPKEGPSILRIQQVVRGDSAAYFCASSPTGDSEQFFGPGTRLTVL.

The rearrangement joins TRBV7-9 to TRBJ2-3; 7 bases match TRBD1. The CDR3 is made up of 14 amino acids. Germline CDR1 reads SEHNR; CDR2 reads FQNEAQ (reference sequence). Losses at the gene ends were 1 base for V and 3 bases for J; bases not matched to a gene: 1. For the CDR3, the DNA is TGTGCCAGCAGCTTAGACAGGGGAACAGATACGCAGTATTTT. Amino acid sequence: CASSLDRGTDTQYF.

The gene calls are TRBV5-1 and TRBJ2-2; 11 bases align to TRBD2. The CDR3 is 15 amino acids. V lost 3 bases and J lost 3; bases outside the gene matches: 1. The V gene's germline CDR1 is SGHRS and CDR2 YFSETQ. CDR3 nucleotide sequence: TGCGCCAGCAGCTGGGGACTAGCGGACACCGGGGAGCTGTTTTTT. Translated: CASSWGLADTGELFF.

The chain uses TRBV2 and TRBJ2-2; tentatively, D is TRBD1 (5 bases). CDR1 SNHLY and CDR2 FYNNEI come from the germline V gene. Between the trimmed V and J ends, which lost 6 bases and 6 bases, there was a span of 8 bases. The CDR3 has 12 residues. The DNA for the CDR3 is TGTGCCAGCAGCCTAGGGGCCGGGGAGCTGTTTTTT. It encodes CASSLGAGELFF.

V and J are TRBV24-1 and TRBJ2-7, with D maybe TRBD1 (5 bases). The V end lost 1 base, the J end lost 5 bases, and 11 bases lay between the germline ends. The CDR3 runs 14 residues. Germline CDR1 reads KGHDR; CDR2 reads SFDVKD. CDR3 loop: CATSDFTGNNEQYF. The CDR3 DNA is TGTGCCACCAGTGATTTTACAGGAAACAACGAGCAGTACTTC.

CDR3 sequence (DNA): TGTGCCATCACCCCCGACGGGGAGGGTGGCTACACCTTC. This codes for CAITPDGEGGYTF. This chain links TRBV10-3 with TRBJ1-2; D is uncertain. CDR1 and CDR2 (germline): ENHRY, SYGVKD. The V end lost 7 bases, the J end lost 7 bases, and 16 bases lay between the germline ends. The CDR3 loop spans 13 amino acids.

The CDR3 nucleotides are TGTGCCAGCAGCGTAGACCCGACAGGGTTCGGCGAGCAGTACTTC. It is translated as CASSVDPTGFGEQYF. V usage is TRBV9 and J usage is TRBJ2-7, with 7 positions matching TRBD1. V was clipped by 0 bases and J by 6 bases; unmatched bases: 9. The CDR3 consists of 15 residues. Looked up from germline, CDR1 is SGDLS and CDR2 is YYNGEE.

This clone was observed a single time. The chain employs TRBV10-1 and TRBJ2-3, with no clear D. The V gene lost 2 bases and the J gene lost 2 bases, with 14 bases spanning the gap. Germline loops: CDR1 WNHNN, CDR2 SYGVQD (reference sequence). This CDR3 contains 16 residues. CDR3 nucleotides: TGCGCCAGCAGTGAGGGAGTTCACCAGATCACAGATACGCAGTATTTT. Its translation: CASSEGVHQITDTQYF.

J is TRBJ2-3 and V is TRBV9; D is ambiguous. Deletions cut 4 bases from V and 0 bases from J, with 12 bases between. Per germline, CDR1 SGDLS and CDR2 YYNGEE. The CDR3 totals 15 residues. DNA of the CDR3: TGTGCCAGCAGCCGAGGCGGCACTAGCACAGATACGCAGTATTTT. This sequence encodes CASSRGGTSTDTQYF.

This clone came up once. V gene TRBV6-4 combines with J gene TRBJ2-3, with TRBD2 identical over 12 bases. V lost 3 bases, J lost 6 bases, and 4 bases stayed unmatched. CDR1 is MRHNA and CDR2 is SNTAGT in the germline V gene. This CDR3 is 15 amino acids long. The CDR3 reads CASSERLAGADTQYF. The CDR3 nucleotides read TGTGCCAGCAGTGAACGACTAGCGGGGGCCGATACGCAGTATTTT.

The chain couples TRBV12-3 or TRBV12-4 to TRBJ1-2; D possibly corresponds to TRBD1 (6 bases). V was pared by 3 bases and J by 8 bases, with 10 bases between. This CDR3 spans 12 amino acids. The CDR3 DNA reads TGTGCCAGCAGTTTGGGGGCGCGAGGCTACACCTTC. Its translation is CASSLGARGYTF.

The V gene is TRBV19, the J gene TRBJ2-3; 10 nucleotides line up with TRBD1. This CDR3 is built from 16 residues. The V gene's germline CDR1 is LNHDA and CDR2 SQIVND (reference sequence). J lost 3 bases, V lost 3 bases, and 6 bases had no gene match. The DNA of the CDR3 is TGTGCCAGTAGTATTTTGGGACAGGGGCAGACAGATACGCAGTATTTT. Residues: CASSILGQGQTDTQYF.

The rearrangement uses TRBV12-5 and TRBJ2-7, with 11 bases identical to TRBD1. Germline V gives CDR1 LGHNT, CDR2 FRNRAP. The CDR3 consists of 15 residues. J gave up 2 bases and V 5 bases, and 5 bases lay outside the gene matches. DNA for the CDR3: TGTGCTAGTGGTGGACCGGGACAGGGGGCCTACGAGCAGTACTTC. The encoded protein is CASGGPGQGAYEQYF.

V usage is TRBV11-3 and J usage is TRBJ2-2; D gene uncertain. There are 14 residues in the CDR3. V was cut by 4 bases and J by 2 bases, with 8 bases left in between. Germline-derived CDR1 and CDR2 are SGHNT and YENEEA. In nucleotides, the CDR3 is TGTGCCAGCAGCTATACTCTTAACACCGGGGAGCTGTTTTTT. This gives the protein CASSYTLNTGELFF.

This chain joins TRBV18 and TRBJ1-1, with D possibly being TRBD1 (6 bases). Trimming cost V 3 bases and J 3 bases, with 11 bases left between them. The CDR3 totals 14 residues. Germline values: CDR1 KGHSH, CDR2 LQKENI. The CDR3: CASSPETGYTEAFF. CDR3 coding DNA: TGTGCCAGCTCACCTGAGACAGGCTACACTGAAGCTTTCTTT.

This chain links TRBV19 with TRBJ1-1; 7 nucleotides match TRBD1. V was pared by 5 bases and J by 3 bases, with 9 bases of the junction left unmatched. The CDR3 length is 15 residues. Per the germline V gene, CDR1 is LNHDA and CDR2 is SQIVND (reference sequence). The chain's CDR3 is CASSATGVFDTEAFF. Here the CDR3 DNA reads TGTGCCAGTAGTGCCACAGGGGTCTTCGACACTGAAGCTTTCTTT.

CDR3 DNA: TGTGCCAGCAGCTTGGTTCAGGGGCCGACTTATGGCTACACCTTC. This gives the protein CASSLVQGPTYGYTF. V usage is TRBV5-6 and J usage is TRBJ1-2; D is perhaps TRBD1 (6 bases). From germline, CDR1 is SGHDT and CDR2 YYEEEE. This CDR3 region has 15 residues. V was pared by 0 bases and J by 5 bases, with 14 bases between.

This rearrangement joins TRBV7-6 to TRBJ2-7, with TRBD2 matching over 16 bases. Per germline, CDR1 SGHVS and CDR2 FNYEAQ. This CDR3 contains 18 residues. The trim removed 1 base at V and 2 bases at J, leaving 5 bases unmatched. Here the CDR3 DNA reads TGTGCCAGCAGCTTAGTGGGACTAGCGGGGGGGCCGACCTACGAGCAGTACTTC. It translates to CASSLVGLAGGPTYEQYF.

V gene TRBV10-3 combines with J gene TRBJ2-2; TRBD1 is a possible D gene (5 bases). The CDR3 runs to 16 residues. V lost 3 bases and J 1 base, leaving 12 bases between the germline ends. Looked up from germline, CDR1 is ENHRY and CDR2 is SYGVKD. The DNA for the CDR3 is TGTGCCATCAGTGACCAGACAGTCGAGAACACCGGGGAGCTGTTTTTT. As protein: CAISDQTVENTGELFF.